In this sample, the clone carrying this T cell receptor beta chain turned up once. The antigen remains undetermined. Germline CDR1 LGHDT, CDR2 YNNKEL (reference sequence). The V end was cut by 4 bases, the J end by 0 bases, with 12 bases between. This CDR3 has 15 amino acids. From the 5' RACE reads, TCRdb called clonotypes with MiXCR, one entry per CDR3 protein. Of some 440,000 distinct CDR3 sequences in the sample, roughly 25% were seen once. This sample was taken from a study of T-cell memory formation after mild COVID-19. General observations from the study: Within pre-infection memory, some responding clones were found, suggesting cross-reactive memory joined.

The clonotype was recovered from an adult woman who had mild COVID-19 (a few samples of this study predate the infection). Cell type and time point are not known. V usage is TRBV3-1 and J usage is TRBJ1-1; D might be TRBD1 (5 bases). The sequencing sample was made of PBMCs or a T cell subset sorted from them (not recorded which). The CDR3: CASSPSGEVNTEAFF. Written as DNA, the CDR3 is TGTGCCAGCAGCCCTTCGGGGGAGGTGAACACTGAAGCTTTCTTT.